The present T cell receptor (beta chain) was sequenced within a study of T cell responses to AZD1222 COVID-19 vaccine. Whole-study results and caveats: Seropositive at baseline were only 5 to 7 AZD1222 recipients.

Turning to this clone: Antigen unknown.

Profiling relied on immunoSEQ multiplex PCR, and the TCRdb table lists in-frame clones only, not all of them. The sample gives about 100,000 clones, around 90% of which show up once; 1.5% to 2% is in the top ten. V gave up 8 bases and J gave up 4 bases; unmatched junction bases: 7. The CDR3 has 14 amino acids. Germline CDR1 reads SNHLY; CDR2 reads FYNNEI. This TCR was recovered from an adult in good health. The specimen comprised peripheral blood, sampled on day 0 of AZD1222 vaccination. The gene calls are TRBV2 and TRBJ1-2, with 10 bases aligning to TRBD1. The DNA of the CDR3 is TGTGCCAGCGAGGTGGGACAGGGGAGCTATGGCTACACCTTC. It specifies CASEVGQGSYGYTF.